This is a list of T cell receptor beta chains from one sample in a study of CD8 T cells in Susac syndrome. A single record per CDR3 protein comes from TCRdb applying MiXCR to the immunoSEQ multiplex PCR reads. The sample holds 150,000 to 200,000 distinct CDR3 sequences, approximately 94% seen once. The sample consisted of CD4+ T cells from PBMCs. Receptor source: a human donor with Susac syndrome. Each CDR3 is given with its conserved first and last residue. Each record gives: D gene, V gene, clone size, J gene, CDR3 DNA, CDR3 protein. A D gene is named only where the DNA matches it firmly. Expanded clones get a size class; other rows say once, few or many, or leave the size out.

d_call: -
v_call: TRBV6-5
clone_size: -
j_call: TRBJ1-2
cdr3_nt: TGTGCCAGCAGTTACTCTATCGGGAACGGAGGCTACACCTTC
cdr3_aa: CASSYSIGNGGYTF

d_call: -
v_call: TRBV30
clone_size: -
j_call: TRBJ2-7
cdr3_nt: TGTGCCTGGAGTTCTCAGACCTCAGGGCGAGAGCAGTACTTC
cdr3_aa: CAWSSQTSGREQYF

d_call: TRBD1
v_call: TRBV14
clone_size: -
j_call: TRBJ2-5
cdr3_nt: TGTGCCAGCAGCCAAGTCGCCTGGGCCGGGACAGCCCAAGAGACCCAGTACTTC
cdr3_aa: CASSQVAWAGTAQETQYF

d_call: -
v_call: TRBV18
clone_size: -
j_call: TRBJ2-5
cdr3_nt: TGTGCCAGCTCACCAATGGCGGGGGAGACCCAGTACTTC
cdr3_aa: CASSPMAGETQYF

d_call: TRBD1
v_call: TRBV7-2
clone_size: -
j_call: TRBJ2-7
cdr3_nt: TGTGCCAGCAGCTACACCCGGGGACAGCGGTACGAGCAGTACTTC
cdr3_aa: CASSYTRGQRYEQYF

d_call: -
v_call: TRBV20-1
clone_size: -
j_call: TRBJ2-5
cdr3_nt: TGCAGTGCTGAGGGCCAAGAGACCCAGTACTTC
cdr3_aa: CSAEGQETQYF

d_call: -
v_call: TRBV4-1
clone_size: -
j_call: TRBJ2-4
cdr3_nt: TGCGCCAGCAGCCAAGTCGTGGGGCAGGCCAAAAACATTCAGTACTTC
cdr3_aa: CASSQVVGQAKNIQYF

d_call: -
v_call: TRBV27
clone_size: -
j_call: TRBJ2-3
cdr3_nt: TGTGCCAGCAGTTCCCAGTGGAGTACGCAGTATTTT
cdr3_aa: CASSSQWSTQYF

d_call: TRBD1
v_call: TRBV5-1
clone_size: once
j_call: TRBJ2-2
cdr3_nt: TGCGCCAGCAGCTCCCCCCCGACAGGGGGAAACACCGGGGAGCTGTTTTTT
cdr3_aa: CASSSPPTGGNTGELFF

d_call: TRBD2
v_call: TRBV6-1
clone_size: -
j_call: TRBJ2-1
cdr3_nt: TGTGCCAGCAGTGGCGTAGCGGGGGGGCAAACGAATGAGCAGTTCTTC
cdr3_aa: CASSGVAGGQTNEQFF

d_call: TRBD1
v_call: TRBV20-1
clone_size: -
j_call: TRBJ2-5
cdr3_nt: TGCAGTGCTAGAGCAACGTGGGACAGCCTCCAAGAGACCCAGTACTTC
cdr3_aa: CSARATWDSLQETQYF

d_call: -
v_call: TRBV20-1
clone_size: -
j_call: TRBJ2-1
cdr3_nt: TGCAGTGCTATTTGGGTTGGCGGCCCCTACAATGAGCAGTTCTTC
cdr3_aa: CSAIWVGGPYNEQFF

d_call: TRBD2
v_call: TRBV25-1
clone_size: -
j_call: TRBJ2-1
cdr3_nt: TGTGCCAGCGGACTGGGGGGGGAGCAGTTCTTC
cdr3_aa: CASGLGGEQFF

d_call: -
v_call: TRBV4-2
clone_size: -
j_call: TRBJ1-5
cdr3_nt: TGTGCCAGCAGCCGAACCGGGACCTCAAATCAGCCCCAGCATTTT
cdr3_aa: CASSRTGTSNQPQHF

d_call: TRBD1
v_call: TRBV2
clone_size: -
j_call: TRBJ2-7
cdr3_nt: TGTGCCAGCAGACTACCGACAGGGACCAAGGACGAGCAGTACTTC
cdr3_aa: CASRLPTGTKDEQYF

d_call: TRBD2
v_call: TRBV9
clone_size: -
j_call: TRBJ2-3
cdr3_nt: TGTGCCAGCAGCGGCACTAGCGGGGGGGCCGTAGATACGCAGTATTTT
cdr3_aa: CASSGTSGGAVDTQYF

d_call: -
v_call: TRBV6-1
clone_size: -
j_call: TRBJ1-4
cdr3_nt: TGTGCCAGCAGCCTCACCTCAACTAATGAAAAACTGTTTTTT
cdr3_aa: CASSLTSTNEKLFF

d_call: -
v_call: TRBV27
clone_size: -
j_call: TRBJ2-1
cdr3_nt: TGTGCCAGCAGTTTATTGAGGGAGGACAATGAGCAGTTCTTC
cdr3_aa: CASSLLREDNEQFF

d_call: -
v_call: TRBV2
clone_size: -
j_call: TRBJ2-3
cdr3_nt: TGTGCCAGCAGTGAGTTACATAGGGAAGATACGCAGTATTTT
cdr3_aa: CASSELHREDTQYF